This passage covers 18 T cell receptor beta chains from one sample sequenced in a study of cytomegalovirus exposure and HLA in healthy donors (dated by TCRdb to 2017 to 2019). Library creation used the immunoSEQ multiplex PCR assay. A mixture of 60 forward primers for TCR Vbeta segments and 13 reverse primers for TCR Jbeta segments was used in the multiplex PCR. The source is immuneACCESS, and TCRdb retained only in-frame sequences with V and J called. Part of the clones is not carried over; for the studies checked, unresolved V genes explain less than half of this, and the remainder is unexplained. The sample yields about 210,000 clones; approximately 84% were counted once. Approximately 0.24% of the sample lies in the top ten. Sequencing was performed on PBMCs. Source of these receptors: a girl aged 2-10 years in good health and CMV-seronegative.

This clone came up once. The chain joins TRBV7-9 to TRBJ2-7, with 8 positions matching TRBD1. J gave up 3 bases and V 5 bases, and 12 bases lay outside the gene matches. Germline CDR1 reads SEHNR; CDR2 reads FQNEAQ (reference sequence). CDR3 length equals 16 residues. The CDR3 DNA follows: TGTGCCAGCAGCCCCCAGGACAGGGAAAAGATCTACGAGCAGTACTTC. This encodes CASSPQDREKIYEQYF.

The V call is TRBV2, the J call TRBJ2-3; 9 bases are a match to TRBD2. The V and J ends lost 7 bases and 4 bases, in that order; junction bases with no gene match: 9. The length of the CDR3 is 15 residues. The germline V gene has CDR1 SNHLY and CDR2 FYNNEI. CDR3 residues: CASTPGTSRADTQYF. CDR3 DNA: TGTGCCAGCACACCCGGGACTAGCCGGGCAGATACGCAGTATTTT.

J is TRBJ2-5 and V is TRBV6-5; a possible D gene is TRBD2 (5 bases). The DNA end favors TRBJ2-7, so the J call may be wrong. Germline loops: CDR1 MNHEY, CDR2 SVGAGI. This CDR3 has 14 residues. The CDR3 reads CASKTDWSSYEQYF. The CDR3 DNA is TGTGCCAGCAAGACGGACTGGAGCTCCTACGAGCAGTACTTC.

This clone was seen a single time. V is TRBV4-1 and J is TRBJ2-2, with TRBD2 matching over 8 bases. The CDR3 has 17 amino acids. V dropped 0 bases and J dropped 4; count of bases not matched to a gene: 7. Germline CDR1 MGHRA, CDR2 YSYEKL. The CDR3 nucleotides read TGCGCCAGCAGCCAAGATAGCCTAGCGGGTGCCACCGGGGAGCTGTTTTTT. Translated: CASSQDSLAGATGELFF.

The chain employs TRBV20-1 and TRBJ1-2, with D unclear. CDR1 DFQATT and CDR2 SNEGSKA come from the germline V gene (reference sequence). CDR3 length: 11 amino acids. Trimming removed 1 base at V and 5 bases at J, with 5 bases between. CDR3 residues: CSARVAYGYTF. The CDR3 bases are TGCAGTGCTAGAGTGGCATATGGCTACACCTTC.

This clone was found once. This chain links TRBV27 with TRBJ2-7; 7 positions agree with TRBD1. V lost 3 bases, J lost 3 bases, and 5 bases stayed unmatched. This CDR3 region has 14 residues. From germline, CDR1 is MNHEY and CDR2 SMNVEV (reference sequence). The CDR3 protein is CASSLGSGGYEQYF. DNA for the CDR3: TGTGCCAGCAGTTTGGGGTCAGGGGGCTACGAGCAGTACTTC.

The chain combines TRBV6-1 with TRBJ1-1, with D uncertain. Germline loops: CDR1 MNHNS, CDR2 SASEGT. CDR3 length: 13 amino acids. Trimming left V 3 bases short and J 4 bases short, with 9 bases between. CDR3 bases: TGTGCCAGCAGTGATGGGCGTGGCACTGAAGCTTTCTTT. It is translated as CASSDGRGTEAFF.

This chain uses TRBV5-1 with TRBJ1-6; D is uncertain. The germline CDR1 and CDR2 sequences are SGHRS and YFSETQ. Deletions cut 0 bases from V and 6 bases from J, with 13 bases between. The CDR3 has 16 amino acids. The CDR3 coding sequence is TGCGCCAGCAGCTTGGCTGGGCGGGCCGGTAATTCACCCCTCCACTTT. The encoded protein is CASSLAGRAGNSPLHF.

J is TRBJ1-2 and V is TRBV5-4; 9 bases are a match to TRBD1. This CDR3 spans 16 amino acids. Trimming took 0 bases from V and 4 from J; bases not matched to a gene: 7. Germline V gives CDR1 SGHNT, CDR2 YYREEE (reference sequence). CDR3 in amino acids: CASSLGQGVGTYGYTF. CDR3 nucleotides: TGTGCCAGCAGCTTGGGACAGGGGGTAGGGACCTATGGCTACACCTTC.

The chain joins TRBV27 to TRBJ2-7, with TRBD2 matching 9 bases. Per the germline V gene, CDR1 is MNHEY and CDR2 is SMNVEV (reference sequence). The CDR3 is 13 amino acids. Trimming at V came to 5 bases and at J to 4 bases, leaving 3 bases not matched to a gene. CDR3 residues: CASSRLAGYEQYF. CDR3 in DNA: TGTGCCAGCAGTCGGCTAGCGGGGTACGAGCAGTACTTC.

This chain connects TRBV7-6 to TRBJ2-7; 8 nucleotides agree with TRBD2. J lost 3 bases, V lost 4 bases, and 20 bases had no gene match. This CDR3 is built from 19 residues. Germline values: CDR1 SGHVS, CDR2 FNYEAQ. CDR3 DNA sequence: TGTGCCAGCAGCTCCACCCCCGGGAGGGCCGGGATCTTACTCTACGAGCAGTACTTC. Residues: CASSSTPGRAGILLYEQYF.

The chain has TRBV27 and TRBJ2-7, with TRBD2 as a possible D gene (5 bases). This CDR3 comprises 13 residues. Germline assignment: CDR1 MNHEY and CDR2 SMNVEV (reference sequence). V gave up 4 bases and J gave up 3 bases, with 10 bases separating them. The CDR3 loop reads CASSYTGNYEQYF. CDR3 nucleotide sequence: TGTGCCAGCAGTTATACCGGGAACTACGAGCAGTACTTC.

This sequence joins TRBV2 and TRBJ1-4; D remains unclear. Germline CDR1 is SNHLY and CDR2 is FYNNEI. The CDR3 runs to 12 residues. V lost 8 bases and J 7 bases, leaving 11 bases between the germline ends. The CDR3: CASERVGEKLFF. The CDR3 nucleotides are TGTGCCAGCGAGAGGGTGGGTGAAAAACTGTTTTTT.

V usage is TRBV6-5 and J usage is TRBJ1-5, with 7 bases that match TRBD1. Germline V lookup: CDR1 MNHEY, CDR2 SVGAGI. V was pared by 6 bases and J by 2 bases, with 7 bases of the junction left unmatched. This CDR3 has 15 residues. The CDR3 bases are TGTGCCAGCAGAACGACAGGGTGGGGCAATCAGCCCCAGCATTTT. Translated, it gives CASRTTGWGNQPQHF.

The chain joins TRBV7-8 to TRBJ1-1, with TRBD1 matching over 10 bases. Trimming removed 5 bases from V and 3 bases from J; junction bases left unmatched: 12. Germline V lookup: CDR1 SGHVS, CDR2 FQNEAQ. The CDR3 loop spans 17 amino acids. The CDR3 loop is CASSRTGGPSWDTEAFF. CDR3 coding DNA: TGTGCCAGCAGCCGGACAGGGGGTCCTTCTTGGGACACTGAAGCTTTCTTT.

CDR3 loop: CASSYGWTNTEAFF. CDR3 nucleotide sequence: TGTGCCAGCAGTTACGGGTGGACTAACACTGAAGCTTTCTTT. The chain joins TRBV6-5 to TRBJ1-1; D is uncertain. The CDR3 covers 14 residues. V was pared by 2 bases and J by 2 bases, with 9 bases between. Germline assignment: CDR1 MNHEY and CDR2 SVGAGI.

This chain links TRBV7-2 with TRBJ2-1; D is unresolved. The CDR3 is 11 amino acids. Looked up from germline, CDR1 is SGHTA and CDR2 is FQGNSA. V lost 6 bases and J lost 5, with 5 bases in between. The CDR3 is CASSQNNEQFF. The CDR3 DNA is TGTGCCAGCAGTCAAAACAATGAGCAGTTCTTC.

The CDR3 loop is CASSEAGTEAFF. Here the CDR3 DNA reads TGCGCCAGCAGCGAAGCAGGTACTGAAGCTTTCTTT. The chain employs TRBV5-1 and TRBJ1-1; D ambiguous. This CDR3 has 12 residues. Germline values: CDR1 SGHRS, CDR2 YFSETQ. Between the trimmed V and J ends, which lost 4 bases and 5 bases, there was a span of 9 bases. The variable domain in full, with the rest retrieved from reference TRBV5-1 and TRBJ1-1, is KAGVTQTPRYLIKTRGQQVTLSCSPISGHRSVSWYQQTPGQGLQFLFEYFSETQRNKGNFPGRFSGRQFSNSRSEMNVSTLELGDSALYLCASSEAGTEAFFGQGTRLTVV.